This T cell receptor beta chain was obtained from a study of beta chain features in type 1 diabetes (dated by TCRdb to the late 2010s). Regarding the complete study: No differences in mean age, gender distribution, total cell number or subset yield were found between patients and healthy donors. Across all samples, some 110,000,000 sorted cells were examined, and cell number per subset correlated strongly with RNA yield. Naive and central memory subsets were obtained from all 30 or so donors, but regulatory and stem cell-like memory subsets were isolated from only 8 patients and roughly eight healthy donors. The study compared TCRB repertoires of sorted circulating CD4+ T cell subsets between recently diagnosed type 1 diabetes patients and matched healthy donors. On the study overall, not on this receptor specifically: Because cDNA rather than genomic DNA was sequenced, highly expressing activated cells could have been over-represented, although no difference in activation and CD3 levels was found between groups. PCR might favor shorter templates, but patient and control samples were amplified and corrected together, so any skew would affect both groups equally. Patients with type 1 diabetes made fewer insertions and deleted more nucleotides at VDJ recombination sites, implying thymic rearrangement abnormalities. Type 1 diabetes patients showed a moderate but significant shortening of TCRB CDR3 length in all four CD4+ subsets. Naive, central memory and regulatory TCRB repertoires appeared to be more alike among patients than among healthy donors. Because the HLA sub-analyses included only small numbers of individuals, any influence of HLA type on TCRB rearrangement was left unresolved.

Taken from cysteine to phenylalanine, the CDR3 has 20 residues. The CDR3 DNA has 60 bases and is translated from base 1. At the junction V is shortened by 4 bases and J by 0 bases; bases outside the gene matches: 21. CDR1 and CDR2 are read off the germline V gene as SQVTM and ANQGSEA. A single peripheral blood draw of around 100 mL on average was collected from each donor into heparinised tubes. Using a panel that included CD45RO, CCR7, CD25, CD127, CD95 and CD27, naive, central memory, regulatory and stem cell-like memory CD4+ T cells were sorted on a BD FACSAria II. A purity above 98% was achieved for all sorted populations. PBMCs were isolated right away by Lymphoprep density gradient centrifugation and were stained directly, without culture. To minimize batch effects, samples were stained and sorted in pairs, one healthy donor with one patient per experiment. As regards this clone: It has no known antigen specificity. No base quality values were provided; no much bigger clone lies one nucleotide off.

All of the isolated RNA was reverse transcribed with the High Capacity cDNA Reverse Transcription Kit, so expressed TCRB transcripts were sequenced. Deep immunoSEQ sequencing was performed on naive, central memory and regulatory T cell samples, with an average of approximately 3.9 million total reads per sample. Sorted cells were lysed in RLT buffer and RNA was extracted with DNase-treated RNeasy Micro or Mini kits, depending on cell number. Each cell subset was processed separately to prevent cross-contamination, with patient and healthy donor samples processed together. The immunoSEQ multiplex PCR was used to amplify TCRB sequences from cDNA, generating 87-bp fragments that spanned the CDR3 region. The amplicons were sequenced using the Illumina HiSeq platform. Per the source publication's procedure: Synthetic template baselines were used to correct PCR bias computationally, reads within Hamming distance 2 were collapsed together, and singletons that could not be merged were discarded. By aligning reads against IMGT, V, D and J genes, CDR3 length, and insertions or deletions at six rearrangement sites were assigned. Within each subset, clonotype counts were normalized to the number of sorted cells before true diversity and Gini coefficients were calculated with the tcR R package. The overlap coefficient, calculated on TCRB nucleotide sequences, was used to measure repertoire sharing. As a proxy for the pre-selection repertoire, out-of-frame TCRB sequences from naive cells were analyzed. TCRdb took over this immuneACCESS table, retaining in-frame rearrangements with V and J assigned. Such tables are incomplete; in checked studies, under half of the missing clones stem from an unresolved V gene, and the remainder is unexplained. V and J calls and clone size are given by that table; D and trimming were obtained from the DNA. For this sample the table gives 200,000 to 300,000 clones, of which around 20% were detected only once. Of the sample, less than 0.035% is held by the ten largest clones.

The specimen was naive CD4+ T cells from blood. The intended sense of this specimen's cell subset or site label: true naive CD4+ T cells. The clonotype originates from a woman in her thirties or forties with type 1 diabetes. This chain is built from TRBV29-1 and TRBJ2-4, and 7 junction bases match TRBD2. The sequenced DNA is TGCAGCGTTGTGACGGTCTGGGCGGGAGAGGGAATTATAGCCAAAAACATTCAGTACTTC. Translated, this gives CSVVTVWAGEGIIAKNIQYF.